The 32 T cell receptor beta chains below come from one sample, sequenced in a study of CD8+CD57+ T cells in acquired aplastic anemia. Before being chosen for sequencing, patients had shown CD8+CD57+ cell expansion by flow cytometry. TCR beta VDJ combinations and CDR3 sequences were profiled from genomic DNA. TCRdb itself ran the reads through MiXCR, one entry per CDR3 protein. The repertoire includes around 250,000 distinct CDR3 sequences, 82% of them detected once, and 40% to 50% sits in the top ten. The sequencing input was sorted CD4+, CD8+, or CD8+CD57+ T cells (not recorded which) from PBMCs. The receptors here all came from a human donor with aplastic anemia.

The V call is TRBV20-1, the J call TRBJ1-1, with a tentative D call TRBD1 (5 bases). V lost 2 bases and J lost 9, with 13 bases in between. The CDR3 sequence is 12 residues long. Germline CDR1 DFQATT, CDR2 SNEGSKA (reference sequence). The CDR3 is CSARQGLSKAFF. CDR3 coding DNA: TGCAGTGCTAGACAGGGCCTCAGTAAAGCTTTCTTT.

With regard to this clonotype: In this CDR3 the conserved last residue, phenylalanine or tryptophan, is missing, so a read error is likely. The DNA is left out, because the CDR3 cannot be placed on it with certainty; the CDR3 is given as TCRdb lists it. V is TRBV7-9 and J is TRBJ2-1; TRBD1 is the table's D call, not checked against the DNA. The germline V gene has CDR1 SEHNR and CDR2 FQNEAQ (reference sequence). The CDR3 length is 13 residues, termini included. The CDR3 protein is CAGREGGEHEHFG.

Worth noting for this clonotype: The CDR3 carries no conserved terminal phenylalanine or tryptophan, so it likely arises from a read error. The DNA is left out, because the CDR3 cannot be placed on it with certainty; the CDR3 is given as TCRdb lists it. This chain uses TRBV2 with TRBJ2-6; TRBD1, the table's D call, lacks a check against the DNA. Germline values: CDR1 SNHLY, CDR2 FYNNEI. The CDR3 totals 16 residues, both ends included. The chain's CDR3 is CASSDAYSNQPQHFGD.

To note about this clonotype: Here the CDR3 omits its conserved ending phenylalanine or tryptophan, so a read error is the likely source. It is unclear where the CDR3 begins or ends on the DNA, so no DNA is shown, and the CDR3 is as TCRdb lists it. The V call is TRBV7-9, the J call TRBJ2-4; the table's D call, TRBD2, has no DNA check behind it. The CDR3 region is 12 residues in length, termini included. Germline CDR1 and CDR2: SEHNR and FQNEAQ (reference sequence). CDR3: CASGVAGSNGAI.

The chain links TRBV7-8 to TRBJ1-1; D gene unclear. In germline, CDR1 is SGHVS, CDR2 FQNEAQ. V lost 1 base, J lost 0 bases, and 9 bases lay in between. This CDR3 region has 15 residues. CDR3 nucleotides: TGTGCCAGCAGCTTAGACGGGGTGATGAACACTGAAGCTTTCTTT. Residues: CASSLDGVMNTEAFF. The whole variable domain, remainder taken from reference TRBV7-8 and TRBJ1-1, is GAGVSQSPRYKVAKRGQDVALRCDPISGHVSLFWYQQALGQGPEFLTYFQNEAQLDKSGLPSDRFFAERPEGSVSTLKIQRTQQEDSAVYLCASSLDGVMNTEAFFGQGTRLTVV.

This chain links TRBV11-2 with TRBJ2-3; the D is unclear. The length of the CDR3 is 15 residues. Per the germline V gene, CDR1 is SGHAT and CDR2 is FQNNGV. The V and J ends lost 6 bases and 2 bases respectively, with 15 bases between them. This CDR3 reads CASRTQSLLTDTQYF. The CDR3 DNA reads TGTGCCAGCAGAACCCAGAGCCTCCTCACAGATACGCAGTATTTT.

The rearrangement uses TRBV7-2 and TRBJ2-7; a possible D gene is TRBD1 (6 bases). This CDR3 has 16 amino acids. V lost 6 bases and J 5 bases, leaving 23 bases between the germline ends. Per the germline V gene, CDR1 is SGHTA and CDR2 is FQGNSA. The CDR3 sequence is CASRLPGHPDLHEQYV. As DNA, the CDR3 is TGTGCCAGCAGGTTACCGGGACATCCCGACCTGCACGAGCAGTACGTC.

The chain employs TRBV12-3 or TRBV12-4 and TRBJ1-5; maybe TRBD1 (6 bases). The CDR3 contains 15 residues. V lost 10 bases, J lost 5 bases, and 21 bases lay in between. The CDR3 is CATPRHREEYQPQHF. The CDR3 DNA sequence: TGTGCCACCCCCCGGCACAGGGAAGAGTATCAGCCCCAGCATTTT.

V gene TRBV24-1 combines with J gene TRBJ2-1, with D tentatively TRBD1 or TRBD2 (6 bases each). V dropped 11 bases and J dropped 8 bases, with 27 bases sitting between them. This CDR3 comprises 16 residues. Germline CDR1 KGHDR, CDR2 SFDVKD. The chain's CDR3 is CASSEGGVIGQDEQFF. CDR3 nucleotide sequence: TGTGCCAGCAGCGAGGGGGGCGTGATCGGTCAGGATGAGCAGTTCTTC.

A word on this clonotype: The limits of the CDR3 on the DNA are not certain, so only TCRdb's listed CDR3 is given. The V and J genes are TRBV7-9 and TRBJ1-2; TRBD1 was called by the table and not checked on the DNA. The length of the CDR3 is 16 amino acids, counting both ends. CDR1 and CDR2 from the germline V gene are SEHNR and FQNEAQ (reference sequence). The chain's CDR3 is CAGQGARDTQYFGCTF.

Note on this clonotype: Mismatch with germline at one junction end may stem from a read error. This chain links TRBV2 with TRBJ1-2, with a possible D match to TRBD1 (5 bases). CDR3 size: 16 residues. Germline values: CDR1 SNHLY, CDR2 FYNNEI. CDR3 DNA sequence: TGTGCCAGCAGCGGGGTGGGGGACGCGAACACTGAAGCTTTCTTTTTC. It codes for CASSGVGDANTEAFFF.

This clonotype has more than one count but fewer than ten. Likely a read error: the CDR3 ends without its conserved phenylalanine or tryptophan. It is unclear where the CDR3 begins or ends on the DNA, so no DNA is shown, and the CDR3 is as TCRdb lists it. This chain links TRBV7-8 with TRBJ2-1; the table names TRBD2, a call not compared with the DNA. Germline V gene data show CDR1 as SGHVS and CDR2 as FQNEAQ. The CDR3 spans 13 residues, counting both ends. CDR3 residues: CASSLVVSGREST.

J is TRBJ2-2 and V is TRBV27; D is unclear. The germline CDR1 and CDR2 sequences are MNHEY and SMNVEV (reference sequence). V lost 10 bases to trimming and J lost 10 bases, with 19 bases between them. The CDR3 is 13 amino acids. In DNA form, the CDR3 reads TGTGCCACCTTGGCATGGGCCGCCACGGAGCTGTTTTTT. It codes for CATLAWAATELFF.

This clonotype has a handful of counts. The conserved closing phenylalanine or tryptophan is absent in this CDR3, likely reflecting a read error. Because the CDR3's place on the DNA is in doubt, the DNA is left out and the CDR3 is given as listed by TCRdb. The genes are TRBV9 and TRBJ1-2; the table's D call TRBD1 went unverified against the DNA. Per the germline V gene, CDR1 is SGDLS and CDR2 is YYNGEE. The CDR3 sequence runs 13 residues, both termini included. The CDR3 loop is CASGEAGAIQYFV.

This clonotype was observed a few times. The chain links TRBV5-8 to TRBJ2-1; D may be TRBD2 (6 bases). V lost 0 bases and J lost 3, with 7 bases in between. Germline lookup yields CDR1 SGHTS and CDR2 YDEGEE. The CDR3 extends over 14 amino acids. The DNA for the CDR3 is TGTGCCAGCAGCTTGGGCGGGGTCTACAATGAGCAGTTCTTC. Amino acids: CASSLGGVYNEQFF.

This chain links TRBV20-1 with TRBJ1-1, with TRBD1 matching 7 bases. Germline V lookup: CDR1 DFQATT, CDR2 SNEGSKA (reference sequence). The CDR3 has 19 amino acids. With 5 bases clipped from V and 1 base from J, the junction kept 22 bases outside the gene matches. The CDR3, as DNA: TGCAGTGCTCCGCGGGAGGGACAGTCAGGGGGACGCAAGAACACTGAAGCTTTCTTT. Protein sequence: CSAPREGQSGGRKNTEAFF.

About this clonotype itself: One junction end disagrees with the germline gene, perhaps due to a read error. V and J are TRBV7-7 and TRBJ1-2; 7 nucleotides align to TRBD1. CDR3 length: 16 residues. The germline CDR1 and CDR2 sequences are SSHAT and FNYEAQ (reference sequence). This chain's CDR3 is CASTGRYGQVAYRYTF. The CDR3 DNA sequence: TGTGCTAGCACCGGGCGGTATGGACAGGTCGCCTATCGGTACACCTTC.

In this sample, this clonotype turned up once. The chain couples TRBV2 to TRBJ1-2; perhaps TRBD1 as D (5 bases). Germline lookup yields CDR1 SNHLY and CDR2 FYNNEI. The CDR3 covers 15 residues. The V end was cut by 3 bases, the J end by 1 base, with 12 bases between. CDR3 sequence (DNA): TGTGCCAGCAGTGACAGGGTGAGCGATAACTATGGCTACACCTTC. Protein sequence: CASSDRVSDNYGYTF.

Comments on this clonotype: A read error may produce the germline difference seen at one junction end. The chain employs TRBV7-6 and TRBJ2-1; 11 bases fit TRBD2. Per germline, CDR1 SGHVS and CDR2 FNYEAQ. This CDR3 has 13 residues. The CDR3 reads CASGLAGGNEQSF. CDR3 coding DNA: TGTGCCAGCGGCTTAGCGGGGGGGAACGAGCAGTCCTTC.

Comments on this clonotype: The junction and the germline gene differ at one end; a read error may be behind it. The chain uses TRBV7-9 and TRBJ2-5; possible D gene TRBD2, 7 bases. The CDR3 totals 14 residues. In germline, CDR1 is SEHNR, CDR2 FQNEAQ (reference sequence). The CDR3 DNA follows: TGTACCAGCAGCTGCGGCGGGGGCCAGGTCTCTGGCTACTTC. Translation gives CTSSCGGGQVSGYF. Full variable domain (rest looked up from reference TRBV7-9 and TRBJ2-5): DTGVSQNPRHKITKRGQNVTFRCDPISEHNRLYWYRQTLGQGPEFLTYFQNEAQLEKSRLLSDRFSAERPKGSFSTLEIQRTEQGDSAMYLCTSSCGGGQVSGYFGPGTRLLVL.

The chain combines TRBV12-3 or TRBV12-4 with TRBJ1-2; 9 nucleotides align to TRBD1. The CDR3 totals 15 residues. The V and J ends lost 5 bases and 3 bases, in that order; junction bases with no gene match: 7. The CDR3 DNA reads TGTGCCAGCAGTCCGGACAGGGGCTTGGACTATGGCTACACCTTC. Protein sequence: CASSPDRGLDYGYTF.

J is TRBJ2-7 and V is TRBV7-9; 9 positions match TRBD1. This CDR3 has 16 residues. Germline values: CDR1 SEHNR, CDR2 FQNEAQ (reference sequence). Trimming at V came to 4 bases and at J to 10 bases, leaving 17 bases not matched to a gene. The CDR3, as DNA: TGTGCCAGCAGCTCGGACAGGGGTGCTCCTACGAGCAGTCAGTACTTC. Amino acids: CASSSDRGAPTSSQYF.

This clonotype was seen once. Germline is not matched at one junction end, which may reflect a read error. This chain connects TRBV19 to TRBJ2-3, with 7 bases that match TRBD2. The CDR3 consists of 14 residues. Germline V gene sequence: CDR1 LNHDA, CDR2 SQIVND (reference sequence). CDR3 nucleotides: TGTGCCAGTAGCTTAGCTAGCGGTTCCTATACGCAGTATTTC. This encodes CASSLASGSYTQYF.

In its sample, this clonotype was seen a few times. Possible read error: a much larger clone is one base away. The limits of the CDR3 on the DNA are not certain, so only TCRdb's listed CDR3 is given. J is TRBJ2-1 and V is TRBV9. Per the germline V gene, CDR1 is SGDLS and CDR2 is YYNGEE. 16 amino acids form the CDR3, both terminal residues included. Here the CDR3 reads CASSVGSDTQYFGQFF.

This clonotype was picked up many times. The CDR3 DNA reads TGTGCCACCCCCCGGCGGGGGGACAGGAGACCCTACGAGCAGTACTTC. Translated, it gives CATPRRGDRRPYEQYF. The chain carries TRBV24-1 and TRBJ2-7; tentatively, D is TRBD1 or TRBD2 (8 bases each). V was clipped by 9 bases and J by 2 bases, with 22 bases between them. This CDR3 has 16 residues. Germline values: CDR1 KGHDR, CDR2 SFDVKD.

With respect to this clonotype: Because it lacks the conserved phenylalanine or tryptophan at the end, this CDR3 is likely a read error. It is unclear where the CDR3 begins or ends on the DNA, so no DNA is shown, and the CDR3 is as TCRdb lists it. V and J are TRBV2 and TRBJ1-2; the table's D gene call, TRBD1, was not cross checked with the DNA. The CDR3 adds up to 13 amino acids, both ends counted. CDR1 and CDR2 (germline): SNHLY, FYNNEI. CDR3 in amino acids: CASSLVGGPDSAA.

This clonotype was counted only a few times. This chain links TRBV19 with TRBJ1-2, with unresolved D. The V and J ends lost 3 bases and 6 bases respectively, with 11 bases between them. The CDR3 runs 13 residues. Per germline, CDR1 LNHDA and CDR2 SQIVND (reference sequence). The CDR3: CASSMEGGHGYTF. The CDR3 bases are TGTGCCAGTAGTATGGAGGGAGGGCATGGCTACACCTTC.

This clonotype was seen many times. A read error may produce the germline difference seen at one junction end. This chain connects TRBV7-2 to TRBJ2-3; TRBD2 might be the D (6 bases). Per the germline V gene, CDR1 is SGHTA and CDR2 is FQGNSA. The length of the CDR3 is 13 residues. CDR3 in amino acids: CASGDGGRDTKYF. The CDR3 nucleotides are TGTGCCAGCGGGGACGGGGGAAGAGATACGAAGTATTTT.

For this clonotype: The junction and the germline gene differ at one end; a read error may be behind it. The chain is built from TRBV15 and TRBJ1-4; the D gene is possibly TRBD1 (5 bases). The germline V gene encodes CDR1 LNHNV and CDR2 YYDKDF (reference sequence). CDR3 length: 14 amino acids. CDR3: CASRPLGGGEKLYF. CDR3 nucleotide sequence: TGTGCCAGCAGGCCACTTGGGGGAGGCGAAAAGCTGTATTTT.

As for this clonotype: The CDR3 does not close with the conserved phenylalanine or tryptophan, likely indicating a read error. It is unclear where the CDR3 begins or ends on the DNA, so no DNA is shown, and the CDR3 is as TCRdb lists it. CDR3 protein: CARRGASETQHL. This chain links TRBV7-6 with TRBJ2-5; TRBD1, the D gene given by the table, was not confirmed from the DNA. The CDR3 comprises 12 residues, both ends counted. Germline CDR1 reads SGHVS; CDR2 reads FNYEAQ.

The V gene is TRBV11-3, the J gene TRBJ2-5; tentative D call: TRBD1 (5 bases). Germline CDR1 SGHNT, CDR2 YENEEA. The CDR3 consists of 14 residues. V lost 5 bases, J lost 3 bases, and 13 bases lay in between. CDR3 nucleotide sequence: TGTGCCAGCAGCAGAGATATGACAGAAGAGACCCAGTACTTC. This translates into CASSRDMTEETQYF.

The rearrangement links TRBV12-3 or TRBV12-4 to TRBJ2-7, with D possibly being TRBD1 or TRBD2 (5 bases each). Trimming removed 10 bases from V and 12 bases from J, with 28 bases in between. The CDR3 sequence is 14 residues long. CDR3 bases: TGTGCCACCAGCGGCCGGGGCCTAGGCACCGATCCGTACTTC. Protein sequence: CATSGRGLGTDPYF.